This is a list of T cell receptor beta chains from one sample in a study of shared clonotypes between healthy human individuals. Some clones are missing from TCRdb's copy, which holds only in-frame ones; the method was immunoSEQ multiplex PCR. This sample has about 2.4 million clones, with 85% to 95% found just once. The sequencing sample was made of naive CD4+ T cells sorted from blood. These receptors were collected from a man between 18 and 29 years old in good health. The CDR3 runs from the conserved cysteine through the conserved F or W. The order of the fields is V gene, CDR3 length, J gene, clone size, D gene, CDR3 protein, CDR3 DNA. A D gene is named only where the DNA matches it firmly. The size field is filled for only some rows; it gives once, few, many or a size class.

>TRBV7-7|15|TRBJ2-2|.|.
CASSLEQGGTGELFF
TGTGCTAGCAGCTTAGAACAGGGAGGAACCGGGGAGCTGTTTTTT
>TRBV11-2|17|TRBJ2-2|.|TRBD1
CASSLGGQGVSAGELFF
TGTGCCAGCAGCTTAGGAGGACAGGGGGTATCGGCCGGGGAGCTGTTTTTT
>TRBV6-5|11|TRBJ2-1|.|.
CASSDRKEQFF
TGTGCCAGCAGTGATCGGAAGGAGCAGTTCTTC
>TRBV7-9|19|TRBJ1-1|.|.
CASSDRTKDTRFPNTEAFF
TGTGCCAGCAGCGACCGGACAAAAGATACGCGCTTCCCGAACACTGAAGCTTTCTTT
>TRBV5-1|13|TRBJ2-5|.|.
CASSFLGEETQYF
TGCGCCAGCAGCTTCTTGGGGGAAGAGACCCAGTACTTC
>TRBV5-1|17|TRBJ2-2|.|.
CASSRLDGGGNSGELFF
TGCGCCAGCAGTCGGCTCGATGGAGGGGGAAACTCCGGGGAGCTGTTTTTT
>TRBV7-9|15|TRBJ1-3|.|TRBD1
CASSQVATGGNTIYF
TGTGCCAGCAGCCAAGTCGCGACAGGGGGAAACACCATATATTTT
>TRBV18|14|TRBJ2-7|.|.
CASSPGTYNYEQYF
TGTGCCAGCTCACCTGGGACATACAACTACGAGCAGTACTTC
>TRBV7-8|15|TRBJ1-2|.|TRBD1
CASSLGAGGGYGYTF
TGTGCCAGCAGCTTAGGGGCAGGGGGCGGCTATGGCTACACCTTC
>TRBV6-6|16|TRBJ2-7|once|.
CASSYSPFGRGYEQYF
TGTGCCAGCAGTTACTCGCCGTTCGGCAGGGGCTACGAGCAGTACTTC
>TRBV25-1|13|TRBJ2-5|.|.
CASAPDSLGTQYF
TGTGCCAGCGCGCCCGATAGTCTTGGGACCCAGTACTTC
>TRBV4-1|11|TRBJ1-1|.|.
CASSQAYEAFF
TGCGCCAGCAGCCAAGCCTACGAAGCTTTCTTT
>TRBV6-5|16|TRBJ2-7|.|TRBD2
CASSYRGLAGPYEQYF
TGTGCCAGCAGTTACAGGGGACTAGCGGGTCCCTACGAGCAGTACTTC
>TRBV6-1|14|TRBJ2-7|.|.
CASSVDGGLGEQYF
TGTGCCAGCAGTGTGGACGGCGGGTTGGGTGAGCAGTACTTC
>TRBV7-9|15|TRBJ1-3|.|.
CASSFRGDSGNTIYF
TGTGCCAGCAGCTTTAGGGGGGATTCTGGAAACACCATATATTTT
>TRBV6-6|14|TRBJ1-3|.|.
CASSLADSGNTIYF
TGTGCCAGCAGTTTGGCGGATTCTGGAAACACCATATATTTT
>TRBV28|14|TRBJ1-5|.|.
CASSFGQGNQPQHF
TGTGCCAGCAGTTTTGGGCAGGGGAATCAGCCCCAGCATTTT
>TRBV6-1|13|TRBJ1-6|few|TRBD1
CATEDRVGSPLHF
TGTGCCACCGAGGACAGGGTGGGCTCACCCCTCCACTTT
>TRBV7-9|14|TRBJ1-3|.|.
CASSFGSSGNTIYF
TGTGCCAGCAGCTTCGGGAGCTCTGGAAACACCATATATTTT
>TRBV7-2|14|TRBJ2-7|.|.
CASSPSGAVYEQYF
TGTGCCAGCAGCCCCTCCGGGGCAGTTTACGAGCAGTACTTC
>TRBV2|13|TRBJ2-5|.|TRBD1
CASSRDRQETQYF
TGTGCCAGCAGTAGGGACAGGCAAGAGACCCAGTACTTC
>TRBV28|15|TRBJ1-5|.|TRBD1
CASTTLDRAHQPQHF
TGTGCCAGCACTACCTTGGACAGGGCCCATCAGCCCCAGCATTTT
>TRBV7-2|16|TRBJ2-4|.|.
CASSFWGRGAKNIQYF
TGTGCCAGCAGCTTTTGGGGGCGAGGGGCCAAAAACATTCAGTACTTC
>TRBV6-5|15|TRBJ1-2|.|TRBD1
CASSRGNRGDYGYTF
TGTGCCAGCAGTCGAGGTAACAGGGGCGACTATGGCTACACCTTC
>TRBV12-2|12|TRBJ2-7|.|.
CASRLVHYEQYF
TGTGCAAGTCGCTTAGTCCACTACGAGCAGTACTTC
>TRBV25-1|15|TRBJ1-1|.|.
CASSDPRGGNTEAFF
TGTGCCAGCAGTGATCCGCGGGGGGGGAACACTGAAGCTTTCTTT
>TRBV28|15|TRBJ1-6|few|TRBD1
CASTPGTGPNSPLHF
TGTGCCAGCACACCCGGGACAGGACCAAATTCACCCCTCCACTTT
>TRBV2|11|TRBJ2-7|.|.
CASSLGFEQYF
TGTGCCAGCAGTCTGGGGTTCGAGCAGTACTTC
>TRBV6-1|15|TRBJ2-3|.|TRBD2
CASGLLLAGGDTQYF
TGTGCCAGCGGCCTTCTCCTAGCGGGAGGAGATACGCAGTATTTT
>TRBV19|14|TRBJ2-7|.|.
CASRGTIDSYEQYF
TGTGCCAGTAGAGGAACTATCGACTCCTACGAGCAGTACTTC
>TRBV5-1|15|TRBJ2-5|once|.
CASSLVGQTQETQYF
TGCGCCAGCAGCTTGGTTGGGCAAACCCAAGAGACCCAGTACTTC
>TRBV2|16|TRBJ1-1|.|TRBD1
CASSSDRGVLQSEAFF
TGTGCCAGCAGCTCGGACAGGGGGGTCTTGCAGTCTGAAGCTTTCTTT
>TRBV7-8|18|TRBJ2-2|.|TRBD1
CASSHRPRTGGSTGELFF
TGTGCCAGCAGCCATCGACCAAGGACAGGGGGGAGCACCGGGGAGCTGTTTTTT
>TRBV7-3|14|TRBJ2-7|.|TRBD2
CASSTYPASGGVYF
TGTGCCAGCAGCACCTACCCGGCTAGCGGGGGGGTGTACTTC
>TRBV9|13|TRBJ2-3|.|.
CASSVGPSDTQYF
TGTGCCAGCAGCGTAGGACCCTCAGATACGCAGTATTTT
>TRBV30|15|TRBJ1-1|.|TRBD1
CAWSVEGALNTEAFF
TGTGCCTGGAGTGTTGAGGGGGCCTTGAACACTGAAGCTTTCTTT
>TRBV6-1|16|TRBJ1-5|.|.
CASSEEMRGAGQPQHF
TGTGCCAGCAGTGAAGAGATGAGGGGTGCAGGGCAGCCCCAGCATTTT
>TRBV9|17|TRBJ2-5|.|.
CASSVASGHYMGETQYF
TGTGCCAGCAGCGTAGCTAGTGGACATTACATGGGAGAGACCCAGTACTTC
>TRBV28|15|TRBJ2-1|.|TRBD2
CASTPQRGGGNEQFF
TGTGCCAGCACCCCGCAGCGGGGGGGCGGCAATGAGCAGTTCTTC
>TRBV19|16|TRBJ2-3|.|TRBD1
CASSNDRDRSADTQYF
TGTGCCAGTAGTAATGACCGGGACAGGAGCGCGGATACGCAGTATTTT
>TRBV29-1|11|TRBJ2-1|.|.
CTLGRPKEQFF
TGCACCCTCGGGCGCCCCAAGGAGCAGTTCTTC
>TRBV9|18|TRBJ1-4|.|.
CASSVGGGGKATNEKLFF
TGTGCCAGCAGCGTTGGCGGGGGAGGGAAAGCAACTAATGAAAAACTGTTTTTT
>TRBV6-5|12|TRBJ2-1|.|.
CASSSPGGEQFF
TGTGCCAGCAGCTCACCAGGGGGGGAGCAGTTCTTC
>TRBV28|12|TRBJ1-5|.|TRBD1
CASSQGGQPQHF
TGTGCCAGCAGTCAGGGGGGCCAGCCCCAGCATTTT
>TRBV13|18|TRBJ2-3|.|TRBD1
CASSLGVMTGAFTDTQYF
TGTGCCAGCAGCTTAGGGGTCATGACAGGGGCGTTCACAGATACGCAGTATTTT
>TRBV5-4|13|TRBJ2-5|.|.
CASSLEGGETQYF
TGTGCCAGCAGCTTGGAGGGTGGAGAGACCCAGTACTTC
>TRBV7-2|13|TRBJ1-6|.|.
CASRGPLNSPLHF
TGTGCCAGCAGGGGTCCTCTTAATTCACCCCTCCACTTT
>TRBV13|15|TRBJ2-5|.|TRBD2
CASRPRGGIRETQYF
TGTGCCAGCAGGCCACGCGGGGGGATCAGAGAGACCCAGTACTTC
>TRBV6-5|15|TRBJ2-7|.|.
CASSYSFGGLYEQYF
TGTGCCAGCAGTTACTCGTTTGGGGGACTCTACGAGCAGTACTTC
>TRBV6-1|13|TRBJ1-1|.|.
CASIPGQYTEAFF
TGTGCCAGCATTCCGGGACAATACACTGAAGCTTTCTTT
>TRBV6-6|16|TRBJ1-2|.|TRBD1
CASSLLGQGKNYGYTF
TGTGCCAGCAGTCTTCTAGGACAGGGCAAAAACTATGGCTACACCTTC
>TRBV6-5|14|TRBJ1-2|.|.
CASSYSGVNYGYTF
TGTGCCAGCAGTTACTCAGGGGTAAACTATGGCTACACCTTC
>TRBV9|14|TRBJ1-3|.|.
CASSVGISGNTIYF
TGTGCCAGCAGCGTAGGAATCTCTGGAAACACCATATATTTT
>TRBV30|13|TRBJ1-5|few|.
CAWSVNRGQPQHF
TGTGCCTGGAGTGTAAATCGGGGGCAGCCCCAGCATTTT